This T cell receptor (beta chain) came from a study of blood T cell repertoires in COVID-19 (dated by TCRdb to 2019 to 2021). Describing the broader study: Collaborator samples came from the United States, Italy and Spain and covered acute and convalescent phases of COVID-19. The prospective study material was composed of cDNA or gDNA derived from T cells, B-cell-depleted T cells, or PBMCs. Subjects who had been exposed to COVID-19, were actively infected with it, or had recovered from it provided the deeply sampled blood TCRbeta repertoires that made up the dataset. A freely available public database, intended as a resource for researchers studying the immune response to SARS-CoV-2, is where the repertoires were released. The samples were drawn from two sources: the first 160 participants of the ongoing ImmuneRACE study, and over 1,000 subjects contributed by 6 global collaborators. A de-identified subject ID, COVID-19 status, age in years and sex were almost always included in the sample metadata. HLA class I and class II types, where available, came from metadata supplied by the sample provider rather than from assay-based typing.

The CDR3 measures 17 amino acids from cysteine to phenylalanine. The sequence is cut down to CDR3 DNA, 51 bases in frame from base 1. V lost 0 bases and J lost 6 bases, and the count of bases not matched to a germline gene is 11. The germline V gene provides CDR1 SGHRS and CDR2 YFSETQ. What the work shows at the level of the full study, not this receptor alone: The quantity of clinical and demographic metadata differed by source and by participant and was supplied without curation.

TCRbeta CDR3 regions were amplified from genomic DNA using the immunoSEQ Assay, a bias-controlled multiplex PCR. As for how the authors treated the data: The number of nucleated cells in each sample was estimated from the amplification of reference gene primers within the assay. To quantify the absolute abundance of each unique TCRbeta CDR3 rearrangement, sequence reads were collapsed and filtered. For each sample, productive Simpson clonality was calculated as the square root of Simpson's diversity index over productive rearrangements. As stored in TCRdb, this immuneACCESS dataset retains in-frame rearrangements with V and J assigned. A fraction of the clones does not appear; measured against another copy, unresolved V genes explain less than half of the discrepancy, and the remainder lacks a known reason. That table furnishes V, J and clone size, whereas the DNA furnished D and trimming. The sample records about 200,000 clones, roughly 90% of which are singletons. The ten largest clonotypes hold approximately 0.5% of the sample.

On this clone itself: Which antigen it targets is not known. No base qualities exist here, and no much larger clone lies one base off it.

Each collaborating institution followed its own protocols to collect whole blood in K2EDTA tubes. For TCRbeta analysis, collaborators shipped samples in one of three forms: frozen whole blood, isolated PBMCs, or DNA extracted from either of those sample types. In this chain, TRBV5-1 is recombined with TRBJ2-7; the central 11 bases match TRBD2. This sequence was found in a man over 45 with acute or convalescent COVID-19. Sequenced: peripheral blood. The nucleotides are TGCGCCAGCAGCTTGGGAGAATTTAGCGGGAGGGCCTTCGAGCAGTACTTC. This encodes CASSLGEFSGRAFEQYF.